The next 32 T cell receptor beta chains were all read from a single sample in a study of T cell responses to AZD1222 COVID-19 vaccine. The repertoire was sequenced with immunoSEQ multiplex PCR; TCRdb's copy has only in-frame clones and lacks some. The sample holds 150,000 to 200,000 clones, approximately 90% seen once. This sample comprised peripheral blood, obtained 28 days after the second AZD1222 dose. The receptors here all came from an adult who received the AZD1222 COVID-19 vaccine.

This chain links TRBV28 with TRBJ2-1, with D tentatively TRBD2 (6 bases). V lost 6 bases, J lost 6 bases, and 18 bases lay in between. The CDR3 has 15 amino acids. From germline, CDR1 is MDHEN and CDR2 SYDVKM. The CDR3 protein is CASSAPGGGSNEQFF. For the CDR3, the DNA is TGTGCCAGCAGCGCCCCGGGCGGAGGGAGCAATGAGCAGTTCTTC.

This clone was seen a single time. The chain joins TRBV4-3 to TRBJ2-7; 8 bases align to TRBD2. Losses at the gene ends were 2 bases for V and 5 bases for J; bases not matched to a gene: 5. The CDR3 length is 14 residues. The germline V gene has CDR1 LGHNA and CDR2 YSLEER. CDR3 DNA sequence: TGCGCCAGCAGCCAACCGGGAGGGTCCCACGAGCAGTACTTC. It is translated as CASSQPGGSHEQYF.

This clone appeared a single time. The gene calls are TRBV6-1 and TRBJ2-5; TRBD1 might be the D (6 bases). Germline V gene lookup returns CDR1 MNHNS and CDR2 SASEGT. V shed 1 base and J shed 5 bases, with 20 bases lying between them. This CDR3 contains 17 residues. The CDR3: CASSEVGPGEWRETQYF. Here the CDR3 DNA reads TGTGCCAGCAGTGAAGTGGGCCCAGGGGAATGGCGGGAGACCCAGTACTTC.

CDR3 sequence reads: CASSSKGGRVAAPGHEQFF. Written as DNA, the CDR3 is TGTGCCAGCAGCTCCAAAGGGGGCCGGGTGGCAGCCCCAGGCCATGAGCAGTTCTTC. V and J are TRBV7-9 and TRBJ2-1, with TRBD1 matching over 7 bases. This CDR3 region has 19 residues. CDR1 SEHNR and CDR2 FQNEAQ come from the germline V gene (reference sequence). The ends lost 4 bases at V and 8 bases at J; junction bases unmatched: 23.

The chain couples TRBV28 to TRBJ1-2; 7 bases fit TRBD1. V lost 5 bases to trimming and J lost 7 bases; unmatched junction nucleotides: 4. Germline V lookup: CDR1 MDHEN, CDR2 SYDVKM. CDR3 length equals 12 residues. This chain's CDR3 is CASSPGTAGYTF. CDR3 nucleotide sequence: TGTGCCAGCAGTCCCGGGACAGCTGGCTACACCTTC.

The gene calls are TRBV6-5 and TRBJ1-3, with a possible D match to TRBD1 (5 bases). V was trimmed by 0 bases and J by 0 bases, leaving 6 bases between them. The V gene's germline CDR1 is MNHEY and CDR2 SVGAGI. The CDR3 has 15 residues. The CDR3 coding sequence is TGTGCCAGCAGTTACTCGGGGGACTCTGGAAACACCATATATTTT. Translation: CASSYSGDSGNTIYF.

The genes are TRBV6-2 or TRBV6-3 and TRBJ1-2, with D possibly TRBD1 on 5 matching bases. CDR1 is MNHEY, CDR2 SVGEGT, per germline. This CDR3 region has 14 residues. Trimming pared 4 bases from V and 4 bases from J, leaving 13 bases between. The DNA for the CDR3 is TGTGCCAGCAGTTCCTGGGACGTACCCTATGGCTACACCTTC. Translation: CASSSWDVPYGYTF.

This clone was observed a single time. The V gene is TRBV28, the J gene TRBJ2-3; 7 nucleotides agree with TRBD2. Germline trimming cut 8 bases from V and 4 bases from J; bases unmatched to any gene: 6. The CDR3 totals 13 residues. Germline assignment: CDR1 MDHEN and CDR2 SYDVKM. Here the CDR3 reads CASGGGGPDTQYF. DNA for the CDR3: TGTGCCAGCGGCGGGGGAGGGCCAGATACGCAGTATTTT.

The gene calls are TRBV5-1 and TRBJ2-1; 14 nucleotides agree with TRBD2. This CDR3 is built from 17 residues. Trimming cost V 2 bases and J 0 bases; bases outside gene matches: 1. Per the germline V gene, CDR1 is SGHRS and CDR2 is YFSETQ. The CDR3 coding sequence is TGCGCCAGCAGCTTCGGGACTAGCGGGAGCTCCTACAATGAGCAGTTCTTC. It yields the protein CASSFGTSGSSYNEQFF.

The chain links TRBV11-2 to TRBJ2-1, with D uncertain. The length of the CDR3 is 13 residues. In germline, CDR1 is SGHAT, CDR2 FQNNGV. Trimming shortened V by 5 bases and J by 10 bases, and 15 bases separated the two germline ends. The CDR3 loop is CASSEKMQGEQFF. CDR3 DNA: TGTGCCAGCAGCGAAAAGATGCAAGGAGAGCAGTTCTTC.

J is TRBJ2-2 and V is TRBV18; the D is unclear. V lost 3 bases to trimming and J lost 1 base, with 15 bases between them. CDR3 size: 17 residues. Germline CDR1 and CDR2: KGHSH and LQKENI. CDR3 sequence: CASSPGQALLNTGELFF. The CDR3 DNA reads TGTGCCAGCTCACCCGGGCAGGCTCTTTTGAACACCGGGGAGCTGTTTTTT.

This clone appeared once. The chain uses TRBV28 and TRBJ2-7; no clear D. Trimming removed 5 bases at V and 4 bases at J, with 6 bases between. The CDR3 covers 11 residues. The V gene's germline CDR1 is MDHEN and CDR2 SYDVKM. The CDR3 protein is CASSPQYEQYF. The CDR3 DNA reads as TGTGCCAGCAGTCCACAGTACGAGCAGTACTTC.

With regard to this clone: Other DNA sequences in the same sample also yield this CDR3. The rearrangement links TRBV28 to TRBJ2-7; no definite D call. Trimming removed 4 bases from V and 4 bases from J, with 5 bases in between. Germline V gene sequence: CDR1 MDHEN, CDR2 SYDVKM. The CDR3 spans 11 residues. The CDR3 here is CASSSPYEQYF. DNA of the CDR3: TGTGCCAGCAGTTCCCCTTACGAGCAGTACTTC.

V gene TRBV7-3 combines with J gene TRBJ2-1, with 13 bases identical to TRBD2. The V gene end was trimmed by 10 bases and the J gene end by 0 bases; junction bases not matched to a gene: 18. Per germline, CDR1 SGHTA and CDR2 FQGTGA. There are 20 residues in the CDR3. The CDR3 nucleotides are TGTGCCAACCCACCAACTAGCGGGAGGGCCCACTGGAGCTCCTACAATGAGCAGTTCTTC. It encodes CANPPTSGRAHWSSYNEQFF.

The chain joins TRBV6-2 or TRBV6-3 to TRBJ2-7; 8 bases agree with TRBD1. CDR3 size: 15 residues. V trimming: 6 bases; J trimming: 0 bases; junction bases outside the gene matches: 7. CDR1 and CDR2 from the germline V gene are MNHEY and SVGEGT. The CDR3 region has the DNA TGTGCCAGCAGCAAGGGACAGGTGAGCTCCTACGAGCAGTACTTC. It translates to CASSKGQVSSYEQYF.

V usage is TRBV29-1 and J usage is TRBJ2-3, with 9 bases lining up with TRBD2. Germline trimming cut 3 bases from V and 6 bases from J; bases unmatched to any gene: 13. From germline, CDR1 is SQVTM and CDR2 ANQGSEA. The CDR3 totals 16 residues. This CDR3 is CSVDDLASGTEDTQYF. DNA for the CDR3: TGCAGCGTTGACGATTTGGCTAGCGGGACGGAGGATACGCAGTATTTT.

The rearrangement uses TRBV7-2 and TRBJ2-7; D is unresolved. CDR1 is SGHTA and CDR2 is FQGNSA in the germline V gene. V was pared by 1 base and J by 4 bases, with 8 bases between. This CDR3 region has 13 residues. The CDR3 DNA follows: TGTGCCAGCAGCTTAGAACCACAGTACGAGCAGTACTTC. Residues: CASSLEPQYEQYF.

The chain recombines TRBV6-2 or TRBV6-3 with TRBJ2-3; D possibly corresponds to TRBD2 (6 bases). Trimming removed 5 bases at V and 1 base at J, with 13 bases between. The germline V gene encodes CDR1 MNHEY and CDR2 SVGEGT. The CDR3 is 15 residues long. The CDR3 DNA reads as TGTGCCAGCAGTCAATCGGCTAGCGGCACAGATACGCAGTATTTT. Protein sequence: CASSQSASGTDTQYF.

The chain employs TRBV7-9 and TRBJ2-1; TRBD2 matches at 13 bases. Germline values: CDR1 SEHNR, CDR2 FQNEAQ (reference sequence). The CDR3 has 15 residues. V was clipped by 7 bases and J by 10 bases; unmatched bases: 10. The CDR3 nucleotides are TGTGCCAGCACCCCCGGACTAGCGGGAGCAGGGGAGCAGTTCTTC. It codes for CASTPGLAGAGEQFF.

The chain has TRBV24-1 and TRBJ1-2; TRBD1 matches 11 bases. Germline trimming cut 3 bases from V and 7 bases from J; bases unmatched to any gene: 6. The germline gives CDR1 KGHDR, CDR2 SFDVKD. The CDR3 has 15 residues. CDR3 amino acids: CATSDPGQGASGYTF. For the CDR3, the DNA is TGTGCCACCAGTGATCCCGGACAGGGGGCAAGTGGCTACACCTTC.

J is TRBJ1-2 and V is TRBV7-9, with unresolved D. Trimming cost V 6 bases and J 4 bases, with 9 bases left between them. CDR1 and CDR2 from the germline V gene are SEHNR and FQNEAQ (reference sequence). This CDR3 is built from 12 residues. DNA of the CDR3: TGTGCCAGCAGTCTTGACGGCTATGGCTACACCTTC. Encoded protein: CASSLDGYGYTF.

This sequence joins TRBV23-1 and TRBJ1-6; 7 bases agree with TRBD1. TRBV23-1 is recorded as an ORF, its role being uncertain. The CDR3 consists of 20 residues. Germline trimming cut 9 bases from V and 0 bases from J; bases unmatched to any gene: 20. The CDR3 reads CARETGPPPGTSSYNSPLHF. The CDR3 DNA reads TGCGCCAGGGAGACAGGGCCTCCACCCGGCACCAGCTCCTATAATTCACCCCTCCACTTT.

This clone appeared a single time. This chain links TRBV28 with TRBJ2-5; D is perhaps TRBD2 (5 bases). V lost 2 bases to trimming and J lost 1 base, with 5 bases between them. This CDR3 contains 13 residues. Per the germline V gene, CDR1 is MDHEN and CDR2 is SYDVKM. The CDR3 DNA reads TGTGCCAGCAGTTTAGAGGGCCAAGAGACCCAGTACTTC. Translation: CASSLEGQETQYF.

This sequence joins TRBV4-2 and TRBJ2-5, with TRBD2 identical over 8 bases. J lost 3 bases, V lost 0 bases, and 9 bases had no gene match. The germline V gene has CDR1 LGHNA and CDR2 YNFKEQ. This CDR3 spans 17 amino acids. CDR3 DNA sequence: TGTGCCAGCAGCCAAGAAATGCCGGGGGGGGGCAAAGAGACCCAGTACTTC. This sequence encodes CASSQEMPGGGKETQYF.

On this clone itself: The junction departs from the called germline gene at one end, perhaps through a read error. The genes are TRBV11-1 and TRBJ2-7; the D gene could be TRBD1 or TRBD2 (6 bases each). There are 15 residues in the CDR3. In germline, CDR1 is SGHAT, CDR2 FQDESV (reference sequence). CDR3 protein: CASSLARGEAFTSDF. The CDR3 nucleotides are TGTGCCAGCAGCTTAGCGAGGGGGGAGGCATTCACCTCGGACTTC.

This clone appeared once. This chain links TRBV27 with TRBJ2-2; 9 nucleotides align to TRBD2. CDR3 length equals 14 residues. In germline, CDR1 is MNHEY, CDR2 SMNVEV (reference sequence). V was clipped by 6 bases and J by 4 bases; unmatched bases: 3. The chain's CDR3 is CASSLAGVTGELFF. The CDR3 DNA sequence: TGTGCCAGCAGCTTAGCGGGAGTCACCGGGGAGCTGTTTTTT.

The chain employs TRBV6-5 and TRBJ1-5; D is uncertain. The CDR3 sequence is 15 residues long. V shed 6 bases and J shed 3 bases, with 15 bases lying between them. From germline, CDR1 is MNHEY and CDR2 SVGAGI. This CDR3 is CASSQMGCDNQPQHF. The CDR3 DNA reads as TGTGCCAGCAGCCAAATGGGGTGCGACAATCAGCCCCAGCATTTT.

This clone appeared once. This sequence joins TRBV7-8 and TRBJ2-7, with TRBD2 matching 8 bases. Germline V lookup: CDR1 SGHVS, CDR2 FQNEAQ. The CDR3 has 17 residues. V lost 1 base to trimming and J lost 2 bases; unmatched junction nucleotides: 10. The CDR3 spells CASSLVTSSGLPYEQYF. The CDR3 DNA sequence: TGTGCCAGCAGCTTAGTTACCTCTAGCGGGTTACCCTACGAGCAGTACTTC.

The chain employs TRBV28 and TRBJ1-5; 7 nucleotides agree with TRBD1. The germline CDR1 and CDR2 sequences are MDHEN and SYDVKM. CDR3 length equals 17 residues. V lost 5 bases and J lost 4; bases outside the gene matches: 14. The CDR3 DNA reads as TGTGCCAGCAGTCTTGGGAGATGGACAGGTTCGAATCAGCCCCAGCATTTT. It specifies CASSLGRWTGSNQPQHF.

The V and J genes are TRBV28 and TRBJ1-2, with D possibly matching TRBD1 (5 bases). The CDR3 is made up of 18 amino acids. Germline V gene data show CDR1 as MDHEN and CDR2 as SYDVKM. The V end lost 5 bases, the J end lost 0 bases, and 22 bases lay between the germline ends. The CDR3 is CASSPLPGWGGPNYGYTF. The CDR3 DNA is TGTGCCAGCAGTCCGTTACCAGGATGGGGGGGTCCTAACTATGGCTACACCTTC.

The chain is built from TRBV4-2 and TRBJ2-7; the match to TRBD2 covers 10 bases. V was pared by 0 bases and J by 7 bases, with 9 bases of the junction left unmatched. Looked up from germline, CDR1 is LGHNA and CDR2 is YNFKEQ. The CDR3 is made up of 16 amino acids. The CDR3 bases are TGTGCCAGCAGCCAAGATAAGCTAGCGGGAGCGGGGGAGCAGTACTTC. It translates to CASSQDKLAGAGEQYF.

The rearrangement uses TRBV9 and TRBJ2-5; D unclear. The V end lost 0 bases, the J end lost 1 base, and 10 bases lay between the germline ends. CDR3 length: 15 residues. CDR1 is SGDLS, CDR2 YYNGEE, per germline. CDR3 amino acids: CASSVAGVAQETQYF. CDR3 bases: TGTGCCAGCAGCGTAGCTGGGGTGGCCCAAGAGACCCAGTACTTC.